This TCR beta chain is drawn from a study of blood T cells in healthy people across ages. As for the study in general: Capture via template switching afforded approximately one barcoded beta molecule per two T cells.

After removal of 4 bases from V and 8 bases from J, the junction contained 11 bases not matched to a gene. CDR1 is SGHRS, CDR2 YFSETQ, per germline. The CDR3 extends over 15 amino acids. It was with a sample-barcoded 5' primer and a J-beta primer mix that a second PCR of about 7 to 12 cycles was run. CDR3-containing paired-end reads numbering at least 2.5 million came from each sample. A single record per CDR3 protein comes from TCRdb applying MiXCR to the 5' RACE reads. Counted here are around 690,000 distinct CDR3 sequences, 58% occurring once; the ten biggest clones make up over 30%. Researchers isolated at least 7 million PBMCs per sample.

The specimen was blood. The chain uses TRBV5-1 and TRBJ1-4, with TRBD1 identical over 7 bases. The origin of this receptor is a man aged 60-69 years in good health. In nucleotides, the CDR3 is TGCGCCAGCAGCGTTACAGGGGAAGTTGGAGAAAAACTGTTTTTT. Translating it yields CASSVTGEVGEKLFF.